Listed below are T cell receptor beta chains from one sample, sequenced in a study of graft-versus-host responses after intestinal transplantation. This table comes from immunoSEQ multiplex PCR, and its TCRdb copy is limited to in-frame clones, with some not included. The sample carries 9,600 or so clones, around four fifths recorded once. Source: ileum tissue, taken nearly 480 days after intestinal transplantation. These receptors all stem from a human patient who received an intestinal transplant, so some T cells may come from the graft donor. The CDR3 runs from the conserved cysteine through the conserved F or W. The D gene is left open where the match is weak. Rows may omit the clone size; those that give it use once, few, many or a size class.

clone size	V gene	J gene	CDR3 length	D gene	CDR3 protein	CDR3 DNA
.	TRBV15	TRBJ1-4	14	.	CATSREGGGEKLFF	TGTGCCACCAGCAGAGAGGGGGGAGGTGAAAAACTGTTTTTT
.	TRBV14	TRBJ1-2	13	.	CASSQDLRGGYTF	TGTGCCAGCAGCCAAGATTTGAGGGGAGGCTACACCTTC
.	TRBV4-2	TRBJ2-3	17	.	CASSQDRDKAITDTQYF	TGTGCCAGCAGCCAAGATAGGGACAAAGCAATCACAGATACGCAGTATTTT
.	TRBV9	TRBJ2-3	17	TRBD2	CASSVGRGLAGTDTQYF	TGTGCCAGCAGCGTCGGCCGAGGACTAGCGGGTACAGATACGCAGTATTTT
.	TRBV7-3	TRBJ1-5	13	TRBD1	CASSRMDRQPQHF	TGTGCCAGCAGCCGAATGGACAGGCAGCCCCAGCATTTT
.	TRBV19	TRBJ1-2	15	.	CASSMTAGWEYGYTF	TGTGCCAGTAGTATGACGGCAGGCTGGGAGTATGGCTACACCTTC
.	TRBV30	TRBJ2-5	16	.	CAWSTRRDWDKETQYF	TGTGCCTGGAGTACCCGACGGGACTGGGATAAAGAGACCCAGTACTTC
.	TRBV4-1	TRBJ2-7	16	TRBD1	CASSQVRQGGPIEQYF	TGCGCCAGCAGCCAAGTCCGACAGGGGGGCCCCATCGAGCAGTACTTC
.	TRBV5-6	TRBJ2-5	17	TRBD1	CASSFRTGQGAGGTQYF	TGTGCCAGCAGCTTCCGAACTGGACAGGGGGCGGGGGGGACCCAGTACTTC
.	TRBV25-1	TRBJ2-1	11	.	CASSLYNEQFF	TGTGCCAGCAGTCTCTACAATGAGCAGTTCTTC
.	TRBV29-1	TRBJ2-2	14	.	CSVEEGPHPGELFF	TGCAGCGTTGAAGAGGGACCACACCCCGGGGAGCTGTTTTTT
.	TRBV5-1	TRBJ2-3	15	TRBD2	CASSPQAGGLDTQYF	TGCGCCAGCAGCCCCCAAGCGGGGGGGCTTGATACGCAGTATTTT
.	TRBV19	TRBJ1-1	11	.	CAIQSTTEAFF	TGTGCCATACAAAGCACCACTGAAGCTTTCTTT
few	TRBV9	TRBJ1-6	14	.	CASSVEQVNSPLHF	TGTGCCAGCAGCGTAGAGCAAGTTAATTCACCCCTCCACTTT
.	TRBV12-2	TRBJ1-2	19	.	CASRLGGVAGTGLKDGYTF	TGTGCAAGTCGCTTAGGGGGGGTGGCCGGGACAGGGCTTAAGGATGGCTACACCTTC
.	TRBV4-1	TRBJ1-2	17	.	CASSRTMVVTARYGYTF	TGCGCCAGCAGCCGAACAATGGTTGTCACAGCACGATATGGCTACACCTTC
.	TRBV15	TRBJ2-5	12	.	CATSRDRGTQYF	TGTGCCACCAGCAGAGATCGAGGGACCCAGTACTTC
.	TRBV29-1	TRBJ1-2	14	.	CSVLKERGFYGYTF	TGCAGCGTTCTGAAGGAGCGGGGCTTCTATGGCTACACCTTC
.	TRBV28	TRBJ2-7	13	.	CASRGGARYEQYF	TGTGCCAGCAGAGGGGGGGCTCGGTACGAGCAGTACTTC
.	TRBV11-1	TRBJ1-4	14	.	CASSQTGTNEKLFF	TGTGCCAGCAGCCAGACAGGAACTAATGAAAAACTGTTTTTT
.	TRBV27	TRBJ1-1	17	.	CASSFPGSGAMNTEAFF	TGTGCCAGCAGTTTCCCGGGTTCGGGAGCCATGAACACTGAAGCTTTCTTT
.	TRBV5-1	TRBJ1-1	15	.	CASSDDRRGGTEAFF	TGCGCCAGCAGCGACGACAGGCGGGGGGGCACTGAAGCTTTCTTT
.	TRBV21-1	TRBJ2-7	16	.	CASSKGRPGHSYEQYF	TGTGCCAGCAGCAAAGGAAGGCCGGGACACTCCTACGAGCAGTACTTC
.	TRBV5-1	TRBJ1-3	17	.	CASSHRAGSYSGNTIYF	TGCGCCAGCAGCCATCGAGCCGGTTCTTACTCTGGAAACACCATATATTTT
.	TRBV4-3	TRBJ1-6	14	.	CASSQDRDNSPLHF	TGCGCCAGCAGCCAAGACAGGGATAATTCACCCCTCCACTTT
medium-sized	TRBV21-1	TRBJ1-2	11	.	CAPRLGGGYTF	TGTGCCCCCAGGTTAGGGGGTGGCTACACCTTC
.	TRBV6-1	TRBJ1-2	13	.	CASSGRHFYGYTF	TGTGCCAGCAGTGGACGGCACTTCTATGGCTACACCTTC
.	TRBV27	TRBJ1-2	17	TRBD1	CASSFTGTGAPLYGYTF	TGTGCCAGCAGTTTCACCGGGACAGGGGCGCCCCTCTATGGCTACACCTTC
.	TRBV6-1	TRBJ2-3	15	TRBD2	CASSELAGATDTQYF	TGTGCCAGCAGTGAACTAGCGGGGGCCACAGATACGCAGTATTTT
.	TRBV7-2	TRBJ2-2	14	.	CASRERPYTGELFF	TGTGCCAGCAGGGAGCGGCCTTACACCGGGGAGCTGTTTTTT
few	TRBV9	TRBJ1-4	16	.	CASSPPFEWAKEKLFF	TGTGCCAGCAGCCCCCCCTTTGAGTGGGCCAAGGAAAAACTGTTTTTT
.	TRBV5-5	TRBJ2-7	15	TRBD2	CASSLGLAESYEQYF	TGTGCCAGCAGCTTGGGACTAGCGGAATCCTACGAGCAGTACTTC
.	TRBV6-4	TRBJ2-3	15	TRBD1	CASSAGQGETDTQYF	TGTGCCAGCAGCGCGGGACAGGGCGAGACAGATACGCAGTATTTT
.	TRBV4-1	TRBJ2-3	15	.	CASSRQVSDTDTQYF	TGCGCCAGCAGCAGACAGGTTTCGGACACAGATACGCAGTATTTT
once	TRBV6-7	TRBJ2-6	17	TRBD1	CASSVRDRASGANVLTF	TGTGCCAGCAGTGTCCGGGACAGGGCCTCTGGGGCCAACGTCCTGACTTTC
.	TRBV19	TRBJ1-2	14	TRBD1	CASSYQGAAYGYTF	TGTGCCAGTAGTTACCAGGGGGCTGCCTATGGCTACACCTTC
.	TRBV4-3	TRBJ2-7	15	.	CASSQVPGSSYEQYF	TGCGCCAGCAGCCAAGTTCCTGGTAGCTCCTACGAGCAGTACTTC
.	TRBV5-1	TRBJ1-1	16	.	CASSLGQVTMNTEAFF	TGCGCCAGCAGCTTGGGACAGGTCACTATGAACACTGAAGCTTTCTTT
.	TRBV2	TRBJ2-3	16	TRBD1	CASSGTGVRTTDTQYF	TGTGCCAGCAGCGGGACAGGGGTTCGGACCACAGATACGCAGTATTTT
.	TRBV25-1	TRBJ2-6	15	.	CASSAPGALTNVLTF	TGTGCCAGCAGTGCCCCGGGAGCCCTTACCAACGTCCTGACTTTC